The 30 T cell receptor beta chains reported below all come from one sample, sequenced in a study of tumor and adjacent non-tumor tissue in lung cancer. RNA was extracted from bulk tissue without any cell sorting. This non-tumor lung sample came from over 3 cm beyond the tumor edge. TCRbeta libraries were built with three rounds of nested PCR, modified from ARM-PCR. TCRdb processed the multiplex PCR reads anew with MiXCR; each CDR3 protein has one entry. Among approximately 100,000 distinct CDR3 sequences listed, 60% to 70% were seen once. Sample: distant non-tumor lung tissue. These receptors were obtained from a man in his 60s with non-small cell lung cancer.

Only a few counts were recorded for this clonotype. V is TRBV20-1 and J is TRBJ1-5; no firm D call. The germline CDR1 and CDR2 sequences are DFQATT and SNEGSKA (reference sequence). This CDR3 comprises 15 residues. The V end lost 6 bases, the J end lost 1 base, and 16 bases lay between the germline ends. Here the CDR3 DNA reads TGCAGTGCGGGGAATGACACGGAAAGCAATCAGCCCCAGCATTTT. Translating gives CSAGNDTESNQPQHF.

Note on this clonotype: Relative to the germline gene, one junction end is altered; a read error may explain this. The rearrangement uses TRBV11-2 and TRBJ2-5, with D possibly matching TRBD1 (7 bases). Germline CDR1 reads SGHAT; CDR2 reads FQNNGV. The CDR3 runs 15 residues. CDR3 in DNA: TGTGCCAGCAGCGAGTACAGGGGATCGGGAGAGACCCATTACTTC. It is translated as CASSEYRGSGETHYF.

Comment on this clonotype: At one end the junction does not follow the germline gene, possibly because of a read error. The chain joins TRBV6-2 or TRBV6-3 to TRBJ2-1; the D is unclear. Germline CDR1 MNHEY, CDR2 SVGEGT. The CDR3 covers 17 residues. The CDR3 coding sequence is TGTGCCAGCAGTTACGGACCACTCGGAGCCGGGTACAATAAGCAGTTCTTC. Its translation is CASSYGPLGAGYNKQFF.

V usage is TRBV4-2 and J usage is TRBJ2-4, with 8 positions matching TRBD2. Germline-derived CDR1 and CDR2 are LGHNA and YNFKEQ. CDR3 length equals 19 residues. As DNA, the CDR3 is TGTGTCAACAGCCAAGCGCAGGCTAGCGGGTCGTTAGCCAAAAACATTCAGTACTTC. Its protein product is CVNSQAQASGSLAKNIQYF.

This clonotype was seen ten or more times. This chain uses TRBV12-3 or TRBV12-4 with TRBJ1-5, with no clear D. Trimming took off 0 bases at V and 9 bases at J, with 15 bases between the two ends. The CDR3 length is 15 residues. For the CDR3, the DNA is TGTGCCAGCAGTTTAGCGCGATCCTCATATGGGCCCCAGCATTTT. Residues: CASSLARSSYGPQHF.

As regards this clonotype: No conserved phenylalanine or tryptophan ends this CDR3, so it is likely a read error. No DNA is shown, since the ends of the CDR3 on it are uncertain; the CDR3 is the one TCRdb lists. The chain uses TRBV4-1 and TRBJ1-4. Termini included, the CDR3 measures 14 amino acids. Germline-derived CDR1 and CDR2 are MGHRA and YSYEKL. CDR3 sequence reads: CASSQVGTNEKLLI.

Details on this clonotype: The CDR3 ends on some other residue instead of the conserved phenylalanine or tryptophan, so this is likely a read error. Because the CDR3's place on the DNA is in doubt, the DNA is left out and the CDR3 is given as listed by TCRdb. This chain uses TRBV12-3 or TRBV12-4 with TRBJ1-1. The CDR3 region is 12 residues in length, termini included. The CDR3 sequence: CASSRRNTEIFC.

Turning to this clonotype: The CDR3 does not end in the conserved phenylalanine or tryptophan, so this is likely a read error. The V and J genes are TRBV4-1 and TRBJ2-7; D may be TRBD2 (6 bases). The CDR3 loop spans 15 amino acids. The V gene's germline CDR1 is MGHRA and CDR2 YSYEKL. Trimming cost V 4 bases and J 2 bases, with 15 bases left between them. The CDR3 sequence is CASSPTPGTAYEQYL. The CDR3 DNA reads TGCGCCAGCAGCCCAACTCCCGGGACTGCCTACGAGCAGTACCTC.

V is TRBV12-3 or TRBV12-4 and J is TRBJ2-2, with 7 nucleotides matching TRBD1. The CDR3 loop spans 14 amino acids. J lost 9 bases, V lost 6 bases, and 10 bases had no gene match. CDR3 bases: TGTGCCAGCAGGAGGGGGCGTGACGCCCGGGAGCTGTTTTTT. Its protein product is CASRRGRDARELFF.

The chain couples TRBV7-3 to TRBJ2-3, with a weak D call TRBD2 (5 bases). This CDR3 is built from 13 residues. In germline, CDR1 is SGHTA, CDR2 FQGTGA. Trimming pared 4 bases from V and 7 bases from J, leaving 12 bases between. The CDR3 coding sequence is TGTGCCAGCAGCTCCGGGATTAGGAATACGCAGTATTTT. Translating gives CASSSGIRNTQYF.

To note about this clonotype: A junction boundary mismatches the germline segment, possibly from a read error. The chain has TRBV14 and TRBJ2-1; D remains ambiguous. Germline lookup yields CDR1 SGHDN and CDR2 FVKESK. CDR3 length: 13 residues. CDR3 in amino acids: CASRSNLNNEQFF. The CDR3 nucleotides read TGTGCGAGCAGATCCAACTTAAATAATGAGCAGTTCTTC.

With respect to this clonotype: At one end, the junction sequence differs from germline, possibly due to a read error. The V gene is TRBV6-5, the J gene TRBJ1-1; no clear D gene. Looked up from germline, CDR1 is MNHEY and CDR2 is SVGAGI. This CDR3 spans 14 amino acids. CDR3: CASSYSGLNTEACF. The CDR3 DNA reads as TGTGCCAGCAGTTACTCAGGTCTGAACACTGAAGCTTGCTTT.

Notes on this clonotype: One base away lies a much larger clone, so this may be a sequencing read error. CDR3 amino acids: CASSLIGNSYEQYF. CDR3 nucleotides: TGTGCCAGCAGCTTAATAGGGAATTCCTACGAGCAGTACTTC. V and J are TRBV7-8 and TRBJ2-7; no definite D call. Trimming took 2 bases from V and 1 from J, leaving 9 bases between them. The CDR3 loop spans 14 amino acids. Germline CDR1 is SGHVS and CDR2 is FQNEAQ.

A remark on this clonotype: It may be a read error: a sequence one base away is much more abundant. The V gene is TRBV5-4, the J gene TRBJ1-3, with D unresolved. The CDR3 spans 13 residues. V lost 9 bases and J 2 bases, leaving 12 bases between the germline ends. CDR1 and CDR2 from the germline V gene are SGHNT and YYREEE (reference sequence). As DNA, the CDR3 is TGTGCCAACAGAATCTTCCCTGGAAACACCATATATTTT. Translation: CANRIFPGNTIYF.

In this sample, this clonotype turned up a few times. One base away lies a much larger clone, so this may be a sequencing read error. The conserved phenylalanine or tryptophan normally closing the CDR3 is absent here, so this likely arose from a read error. It is unclear where the CDR3 begins or ends on the DNA, so no DNA is shown, and the CDR3 is as TCRdb lists it. This chain joins TRBV11-2 and TRBJ2-7. Germline V lookup: CDR1 SGHAT, CDR2 FQNNGV. The CDR3 is 14 amino acids in total, end residues counted. The CDR3: CANSLTDAAYEHYL.

About this clonotype: Being one base from a much bigger clone, this may be a read error. The CDR3, as DNA: TGTGCCAGCAGTTACTGGGCCTACAATGAGCAGTTCTTC. Translating it yields CASSYWAYNEQFF. The genes are TRBV6-2 or TRBV6-3 and TRBJ2-1; D is unresolved. Trimming cost V 1 base and J 2 bases, with 3 bases left between them. The CDR3 runs 13 residues. The germline V gene has CDR1 MNHEY and CDR2 SVGEGT.

Concerning this clonotype: This could be a read error, since a much larger clone is one nucleotide away. V is TRBV10-3 and J is TRBJ1-1; 9 bases fit TRBD1. V trimming: 8 bases; J trimming: 1 base; junction bases outside the gene matches: 8. Germline V lookup: CDR1 ENHRY, CDR2 SYGVKD. There are 15 residues in the CDR3. The DNA of the CDR3 is TGTGCCATCGGTCTGAACAGGGGGCCGAACACTGAAGCTTTCTTT. This translates into CAIGLNRGPNTEAFF.

This clonotype was seen many times. The chain carries TRBV5-4 and TRBJ2-5; 7 bases align to TRBD1. This CDR3 is 14 amino acids long. V gave up 3 bases and J gave up 5 bases; unmatched junction bases: 7. Germline values: CDR1 SGHNT, CDR2 YYREEE (reference sequence). DNA of the CDR3: TGTGCCAGCAGCTCCGGACAGGCGATCGAGACCCAGTACTTC. It specifies CASSSGQAIETQYF.

This clonotype was found many times. This sequence joins TRBV29-1 and TRBJ1-2; D not resolved. CDR3 length: 10 amino acids. CDR1 and CDR2 (germline): SQVTM, ANQGSEA. Trimming stripped 5 bases from V and 7 bases from J, with 8 bases between. CDR3 sequence: CSVTGSGYTF. The CDR3 nucleotides read TGCAGCGTTACCGGATCTGGCTACACCTTC.

This chain uses TRBV20-1 with TRBJ2-5; 12 bases are shared with TRBD2. V lost 5 bases, J lost 0 bases, and 10 bases stayed unmatched. This CDR3 comprises 17 residues. From germline, CDR1 is DFQATT and CDR2 SNEGSKA (reference sequence). As DNA, the CDR3 is TGCAGTGCTCTCAGGACTAGCGGGAACCTGTACCAAGAGACCCAGTACTTC. It encodes CSALRTSGNLYQETQYF.

This clonotype was observed many times. The V call is TRBV5-6, the J call TRBJ2-7; D remains ambiguous. This CDR3 has 15 amino acids. The germline gives CDR1 SGHDT, CDR2 YYEEEE. Between the trimmed V and J ends, which lost 0 bases and 3 bases, there was a span of 13 bases. CDR3 nucleotides: TGTGCCAGCAGCTTGGGACAAGGCTTCGTCTACGAGCAGTACTTC. It encodes CASSLGQGFVYEQYF.

Details on this clonotype: A read error is possible here, since a much larger clone lies one base away. The genes are TRBV12-3 or TRBV12-4 and TRBJ2-2; D ambiguous. The length of the CDR3 is 11 residues. This CDR3 reads CVSIEIGELFF. In DNA, the CDR3 is TGTGTCAGCATCGAAATCGGGGAGCTGTTTTTT.

About this clonotype: Possible read error: a much larger clone is one base away. The J gene is TRBJ2-1, the V gene TRBV5-6, with 9 positions matching TRBD2. Germline CDR1 SGHDT, CDR2 YYEEEE. The CDR3 loop spans 15 amino acids. Trimming cost V 2 bases and J 9 bases; bases outside gene matches: 9. CDR3 region: CASSFNSGGHIEQFF. CDR3 nucleotides: TGTGCCAGCAGCTTTAATAGCGGGGGCCACATTGAGCAGTTCTTC.

In its sample, this clonotype was seen once. DNA for the CDR3: TGTGCCAGCTGCCCCTCGATAGTTCCCGGGCCCCAGCATTTT. Protein sequence: CASCPSIVPGPQHF. The chain has TRBV6-1 and TRBJ1-5; D gene ambiguous. V was pared by 8 bases and J by 9 bases, with 20 bases between. The CDR3 extends over 14 amino acids. Germline V gene data show CDR1 as MNHNS and CDR2 as SASEGT.

CDR3 loop: CASSYAQCNQPQYF. CDR3 DNA: TGTGCCAGCAGTTACGCCCAGTGCAATCAGCCCCAGTATTTT. The chain is built from TRBV6-2 or TRBV6-3 and TRBJ1-5, with no clear D. The J call may not be correct, given that the DNA end is closer to TRBJ2-3. This CDR3 spans 14 amino acids. The germline V gene encodes CDR1 MNHEY and CDR2 SVGEGT.

As for this clonotype: Given a much more abundant clone one base away, this may be a read error. It is unclear where the CDR3 begins or ends on the DNA, so no DNA is shown, and the CDR3 is as TCRdb lists it. CDR3 residues: CSVPPLAGGNNEQFF. The chain has TRBV20-1 and TRBJ2-1; the DNA was not used to check the table's D call, TRBD2. The CDR3 spans 15 amino acids, including both terminal residues. CDR1 is DFQATT and CDR2 is SNEGSKA in the germline V gene (reference sequence).

This clonotype was observed a handful of times. One end of the junction varies from germline; a read error may be responsible. This rearrangement joins TRBV13 to TRBJ2-7; no firm D call. The CDR3 is 14 amino acids. The V gene's germline CDR1 is PRHDT and CDR2 FYEKMQ (reference sequence). CDR3 in DNA: TGTACCAGCAGCTTAGCCTCGGCCTCTGGCGAGCAGTACTTC. Translation: CTSSLASASGEQYF.

With regard to this clonotype: At one end the junction does not follow the germline gene, possibly because of a read error. The CDR3 sequence is CGSSTPPNTGELFF. CDR3 in DNA: TGTGGCAGCAGTACCCCCCCGAATACCGGGGAGCTGTTTTTT. This chain joins TRBV6-5 and TRBJ2-2, with D unclear. The CDR3 length is 14 residues. Germline lookup yields CDR1 MNHEY and CDR2 SVGAGI.

This clonotype showed up just a few times. The CDR3 end shows no conserved phenylalanine or tryptophan, and so a read error is likely. The genes are TRBV6-5 and TRBJ1-2; no definite D call. Germline-derived CDR1 and CDR2 are MNHEY and SVGAGI. CDR3 length: 16 amino acids. CDR3 sequence (DNA): TGTGCCAACAGTTACTCGAAGCGGGCAGGTGCTCATGGCTACACCTTA. It is translated as CANSYSKRAGAHGYTL.

With respect to this clonotype: Germline is not matched at one junction end, which may reflect a read error. The chain couples TRBV5-8 to TRBJ2-1; 10 bases are a match to TRBD1. Germline CDR1 reads SGHTS; CDR2 reads YDEGEE. The CDR3 totals 17 residues. The CDR3 nucleotides are TGTGCCGGCAGCTTGAGGACAGGGGGTCGGGCCTACAATGAGCAGTTCTTC. It is translated as CAGSLRTGGRAYNEQFF.